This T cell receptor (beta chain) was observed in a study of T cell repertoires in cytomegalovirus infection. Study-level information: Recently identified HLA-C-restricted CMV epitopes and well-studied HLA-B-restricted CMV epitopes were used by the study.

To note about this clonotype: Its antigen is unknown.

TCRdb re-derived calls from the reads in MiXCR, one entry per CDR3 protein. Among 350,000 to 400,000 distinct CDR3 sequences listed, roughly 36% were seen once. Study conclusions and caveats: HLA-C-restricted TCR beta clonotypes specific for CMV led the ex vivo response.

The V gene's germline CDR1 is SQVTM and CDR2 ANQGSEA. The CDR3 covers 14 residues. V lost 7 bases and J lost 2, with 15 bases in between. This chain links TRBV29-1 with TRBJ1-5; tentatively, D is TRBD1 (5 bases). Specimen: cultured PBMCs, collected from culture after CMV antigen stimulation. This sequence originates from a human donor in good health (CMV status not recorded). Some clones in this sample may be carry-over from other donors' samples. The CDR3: CSARTGGGNQPQHF. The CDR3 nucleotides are TGCAGCGCCCGAACGGGGGGGGGCAATCAGCCCCAGCATTTT. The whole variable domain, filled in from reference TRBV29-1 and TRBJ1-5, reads SAVISQKPSRDICQRGTSLTIQCQVDSQVTMMFWYRQQPGQSLTLIATANQGSEATYESGFVIDKFPISRPNLTFSTLTVSNMSPEDSSIYLCSARTGGGNQPQHFGDGTRLSIL.